This T cell receptor (beta chain) emerged from a study of blood T cell repertoires in COVID-19. CDR1 GTSNPN and CDR2 SVGIG come from the germline V gene (reference sequence). The germline V and J ends were trimmed by 0 bases and 8 bases, with 7 bases remaining between them. This CDR3 is 12 amino acids long. Those enrolled, adults aged roughly 18 to 89 years, came from 25 or so US areas. Clones were read by immunoSEQ multiplex PCR, and TCRdb kept only the in-frame ones, dropping some. The data show 250,000 to 300,000 clones, roughly 91% seen once. The gene calls are TRBV30 and TRBJ1-4; D not certain. The sequence was obtained from a woman aged 40 to 50 with acute COVID-19. The specimen sequenced was PBMCs or T cells enriched from blood (not recorded which). The DNA for the CDR3 is TGTGCCTGGAGTGTACAACACGAAAAACTGTTTTTT. Translation gives CAWSVQHEKLFF.